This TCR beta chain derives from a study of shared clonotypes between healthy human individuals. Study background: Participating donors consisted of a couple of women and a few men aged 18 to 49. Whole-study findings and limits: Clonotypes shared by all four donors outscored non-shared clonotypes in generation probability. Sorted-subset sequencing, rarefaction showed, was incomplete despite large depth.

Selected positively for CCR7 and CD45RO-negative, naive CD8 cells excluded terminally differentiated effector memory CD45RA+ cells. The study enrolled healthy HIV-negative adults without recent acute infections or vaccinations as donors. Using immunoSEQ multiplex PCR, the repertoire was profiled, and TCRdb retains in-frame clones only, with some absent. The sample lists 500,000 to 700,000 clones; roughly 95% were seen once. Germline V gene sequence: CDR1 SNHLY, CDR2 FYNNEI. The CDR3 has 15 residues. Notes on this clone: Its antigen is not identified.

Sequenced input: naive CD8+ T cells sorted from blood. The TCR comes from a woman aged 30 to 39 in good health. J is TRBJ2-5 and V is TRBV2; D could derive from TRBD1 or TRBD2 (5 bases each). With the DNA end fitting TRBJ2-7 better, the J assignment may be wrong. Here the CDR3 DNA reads TGTGCCAGCAGAAGAACGGGGCCCCTCGGCGACGAGCAGTACTTC. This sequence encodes CASRRTGPLGDEQYF.